This T cell receptor (beta chain) was identified in a study of TIL therapy for anti-PD-1-resistant metastatic lung cancer. Study results and caveats: After infusion, TIL clonotypes partly replaced peripheral T cells and declined over months.

Time point in this sample: pre-treatment sample, taken before nivolumab and TIL therapy. Enrollment ran from late 2017 to January 2020. This was the immunoSEQ v3 assay. Sequencing used immunoSEQ multiplex PCR; TCRdb keeps in-frame clones, though not all of them. Of 50,000 to 70,000 clones listed, roughly four fifths are singletons. The V end was cut by 4 bases, the J end by 4 bases, with 14 bases between. CDR3 length: 14 amino acids. CDR1 is SGHRS, CDR2 YFSETQ, per germline. As to this clone: The antigen is undetermined.

This receptor was identified in a person between 25 and 80 years old with non-small cell lung cancer. Material: blood, obtained at baseline. V is TRBV5-1 and J is TRBJ2-5; D perhaps matches TRBD2 (6 bases). The CDR3 sequence: CASSLVAGTETQYF. The CDR3 DNA reads TGCGCCAGCAGCCTCGTCGCGGGAACAGAGACCCAGTACTTC.